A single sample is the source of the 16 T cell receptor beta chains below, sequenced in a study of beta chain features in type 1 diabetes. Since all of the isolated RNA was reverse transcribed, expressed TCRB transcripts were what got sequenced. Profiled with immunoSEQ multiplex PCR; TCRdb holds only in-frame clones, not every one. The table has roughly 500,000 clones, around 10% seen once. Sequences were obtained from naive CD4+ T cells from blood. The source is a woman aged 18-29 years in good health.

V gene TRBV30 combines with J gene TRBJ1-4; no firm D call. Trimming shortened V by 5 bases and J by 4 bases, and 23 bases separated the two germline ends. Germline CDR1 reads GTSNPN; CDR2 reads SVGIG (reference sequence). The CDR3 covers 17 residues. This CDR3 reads CAWAPPTQTGDNEKLFF. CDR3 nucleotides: TGTGCCTGGGCTCCTCCGACACAGACTGGTGATAATGAAAAACTGTTTTTT.

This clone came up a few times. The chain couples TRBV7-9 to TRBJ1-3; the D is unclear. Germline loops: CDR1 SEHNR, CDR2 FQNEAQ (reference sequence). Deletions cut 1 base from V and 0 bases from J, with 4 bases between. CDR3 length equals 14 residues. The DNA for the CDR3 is TGTGCCAGCAGCTTAGTCCTCTCTGGAAACACCATATATTTT. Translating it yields CASSLVLSGNTIYF.

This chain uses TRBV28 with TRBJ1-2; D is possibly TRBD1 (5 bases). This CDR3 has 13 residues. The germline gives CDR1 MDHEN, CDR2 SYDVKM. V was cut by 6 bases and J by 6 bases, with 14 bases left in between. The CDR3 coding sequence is TGTGCCAGCAGGCCTGGACAAATTGATGGCTACACCTTC. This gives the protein CASRPGQIDGYTF.

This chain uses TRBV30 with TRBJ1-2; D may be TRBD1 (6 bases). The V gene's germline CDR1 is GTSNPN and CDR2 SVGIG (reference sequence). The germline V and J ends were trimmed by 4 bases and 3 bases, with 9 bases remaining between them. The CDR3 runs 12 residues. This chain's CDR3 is CAWTQGYYGYTF. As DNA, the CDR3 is TGTGCCTGGACACAGGGATACTATGGCTACACCTTC.

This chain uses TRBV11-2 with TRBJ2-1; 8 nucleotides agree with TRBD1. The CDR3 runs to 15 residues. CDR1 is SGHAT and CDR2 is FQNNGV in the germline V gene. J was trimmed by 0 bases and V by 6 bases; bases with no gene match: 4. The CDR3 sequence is CASSSGQGSYNEQFF. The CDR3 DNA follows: TGTGCCAGCAGTTCTGGACAGGGCTCCTACAATGAGCAGTTCTTC.

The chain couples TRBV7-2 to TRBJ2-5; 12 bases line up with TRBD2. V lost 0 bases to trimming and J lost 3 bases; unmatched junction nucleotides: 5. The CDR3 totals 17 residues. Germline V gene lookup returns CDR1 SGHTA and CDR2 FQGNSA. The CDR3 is CASSLARTSGEKETQYF. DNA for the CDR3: TGTGCCAGCAGCTTAGCACGGACTAGCGGGGAGAAAGAGACCCAGTACTTC.

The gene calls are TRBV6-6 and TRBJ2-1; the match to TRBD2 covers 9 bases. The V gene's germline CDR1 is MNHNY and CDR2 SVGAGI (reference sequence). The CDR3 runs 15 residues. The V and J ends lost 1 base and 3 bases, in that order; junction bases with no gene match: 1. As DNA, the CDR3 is TGTGCCAGCAGTTACTTAGCGGGAGACTACAATGAGCAGTTCTTC. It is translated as CASSYLAGDYNEQFF.

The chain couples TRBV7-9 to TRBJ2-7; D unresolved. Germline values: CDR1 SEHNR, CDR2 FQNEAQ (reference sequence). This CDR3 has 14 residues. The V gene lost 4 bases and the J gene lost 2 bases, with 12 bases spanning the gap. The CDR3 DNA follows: TGTGCCAGCAGCTCTGACTTAACCCCCTACGAGCAGTACGTC. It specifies CASSSDLTPYEQYV.

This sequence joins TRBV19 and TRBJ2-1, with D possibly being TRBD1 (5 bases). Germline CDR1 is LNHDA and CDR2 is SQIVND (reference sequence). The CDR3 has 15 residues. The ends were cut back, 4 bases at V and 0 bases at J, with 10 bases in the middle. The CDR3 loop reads CASSKTASSYNEQFF. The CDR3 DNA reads TGTGCCAGTAGTAAGACAGCCAGCTCCTACAATGAGCAGTTCTTC.

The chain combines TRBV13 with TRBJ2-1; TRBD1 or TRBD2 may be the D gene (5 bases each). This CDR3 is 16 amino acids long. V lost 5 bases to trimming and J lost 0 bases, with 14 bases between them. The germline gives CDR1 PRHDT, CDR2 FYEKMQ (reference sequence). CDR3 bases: TGTGCCAGCAGCACCCCCGGGACGTTCTCCTACAATGAGCAGTTCTTC. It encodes CASSTPGTFSYNEQFF.

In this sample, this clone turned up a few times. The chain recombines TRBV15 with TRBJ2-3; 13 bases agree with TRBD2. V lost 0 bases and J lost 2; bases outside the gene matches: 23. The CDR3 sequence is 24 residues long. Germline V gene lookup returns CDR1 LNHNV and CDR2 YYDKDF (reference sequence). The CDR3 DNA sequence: TGTGCCACCAGCAGAGACCGTAGGACTAGCGGGAGTTTAACCGCTAAGGACAACACAGATACGCAGTATTTT. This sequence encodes CATSRDRRTSGSLTAKDNTDTQYF.

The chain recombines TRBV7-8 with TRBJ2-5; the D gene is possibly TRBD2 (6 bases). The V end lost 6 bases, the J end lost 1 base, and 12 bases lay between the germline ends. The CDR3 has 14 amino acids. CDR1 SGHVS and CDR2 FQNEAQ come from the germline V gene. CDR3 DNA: TGTGCCAGCAGTAACCCCGGGAGCCAAGAGACCCAGTACTTC. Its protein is CASSNPGSQETQYF.

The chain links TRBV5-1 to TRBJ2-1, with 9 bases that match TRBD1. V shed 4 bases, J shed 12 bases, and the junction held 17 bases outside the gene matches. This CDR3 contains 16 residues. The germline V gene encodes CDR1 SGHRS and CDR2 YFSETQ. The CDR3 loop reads CASSARTGAPGSRQFF. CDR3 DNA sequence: TGCGCCAGCAGCGCTAGGACAGGGGCCCCAGGGAGTAGGCAGTTCTTC.

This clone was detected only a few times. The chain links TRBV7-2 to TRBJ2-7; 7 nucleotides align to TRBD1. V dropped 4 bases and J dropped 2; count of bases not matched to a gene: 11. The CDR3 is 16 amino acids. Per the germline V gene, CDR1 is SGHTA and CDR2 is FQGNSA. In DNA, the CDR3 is TGTGCCAGCAGCTCCCGCCTCCGGGACAGAACCTACGAGCAGTACTTC. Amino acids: CASSSRLRDRTYEQYF. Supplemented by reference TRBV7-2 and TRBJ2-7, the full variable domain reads GAGVSQSPSNKVTEKGKDVELRCDPISGHTALYWYRQSLGQGLEFLIYFQGNSAPDKSGLPSDRFSAERTGGSVSTLTIQRTQQEDSAVYLCASSSRLRDRTYEQYFGPGTRLTVT.

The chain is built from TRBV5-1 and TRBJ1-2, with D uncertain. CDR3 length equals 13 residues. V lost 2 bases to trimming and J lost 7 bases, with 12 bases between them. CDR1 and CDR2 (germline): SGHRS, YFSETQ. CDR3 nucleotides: TGCGCCAGCAGCTTCTGGACGGGTACTGGCTACACCTTC. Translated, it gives CASSFWTGTGYTF.

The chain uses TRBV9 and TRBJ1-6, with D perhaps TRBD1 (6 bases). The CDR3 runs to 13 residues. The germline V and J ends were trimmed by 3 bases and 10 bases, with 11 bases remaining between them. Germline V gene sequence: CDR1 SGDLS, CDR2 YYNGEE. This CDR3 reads CASSGRGRSPLHF. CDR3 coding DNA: TGTGCCAGCAGCGGCAGGGGTCGCTCACCCCTCCACTTT.